These 28 T cell receptor beta chains came from one sample sequenced in a study of human T cells and chemical hapten exposure. TCRdb recomputed calls from the RACE reads with MiXCR, one row per CDR3 protein. Altogether about 120,000 distinct CDR3 sequences are present, approximately 11% being singletons, with the ten largest covering more than 2%. The sample's time point: patch test 3, about 24 weeks after DPC sensitization. Treatment specified: therapeutic diphenylcyclopropenone sensitization with weekly scalp DPC. The source was whole blood, collected in connection with sensitization to the hapten diphenylcyclopropenone (DPC). The receptors were sampled from a woman aged 50 to 60 with alopecia areata. Some clones in this sample may be carry-over from other donors' samples.

This sequence joins TRBV6-1 and TRBJ2-5; no definite D call. Trimming cost V 4 bases and J 3 bases, with 6 bases left between them. The V gene's germline CDR1 is MNHNS and CDR2 SASEGT. The CDR3 sequence is 12 residues long. The chain's CDR3 is CASSGWKETQYF. The DNA for the CDR3 is TGTGCCAGCAGTGGGTGGAAAGAGACCCAGTACTTC.

In its sample, this clonotype was seen many times. In DNA, the CDR3 is TGTGCCAGCAGATCGGGACCGGGACCCTACGAGCAGTACTTC. Translation gives CASRSGPGPYEQYF. The rearrangement links TRBV28 to TRBJ2-7; possibly TRBD1 or TRBD2 for D (5 bases each). The CDR3 length is 14 residues. Germline assignment: CDR1 MDHEN and CDR2 SYDVKM. V lost 6 bases and J lost 2, with 14 bases in between.

This chain joins TRBV7-6 and TRBJ1-1, with 7 bases aligning to TRBD1. This CDR3 is built from 14 residues. Germline trimming cut 5 bases from V and 1 base from J; bases unmatched to any gene: 4. Germline V gives CDR1 SGHVS, CDR2 FNYEAQ. The CDR3 here is CASSTGQENTEAFF. DNA of the CDR3: TGTGCCAGCAGCACCGGACAGGAGAACACTGAAGCTTTCTTT.

This clonotype turned up a few times. The chain couples TRBV20-1 to TRBJ2-1, with D hard to call. This CDR3 is built from 14 residues. Germline V lookup: CDR1 DFQATT, CDR2 SNEGSKA (reference sequence). CDR3 region: CSAVGTSRPLEQFF. In DNA form, the CDR3 reads TGCAGCGCAGTCGGCACTTCTCGGCCCTTAGAGCAGTTCTTC.

In its sample, this clonotype was seen a few times. V is TRBV10-3 and J is TRBJ2-3; TRBD2 is a possible D gene (5 bases). Per germline, CDR1 ENHRY and CDR2 SYGVKD. The CDR3 length is 14 residues. Trimming stripped 4 bases from V and 2 bases from J, with 10 bases between. The CDR3 protein is CAISARADTDTQYF. The CDR3, as DNA: TGTGCCATCAGTGCGCGGGCGGACACAGATACGCAGTATTTT.

This clonotype was counted ten times or more. This chain uses TRBV12-5 with TRBJ2-6; D might be TRBD2 (5 bases). Germline values: CDR1 LGHNT, CDR2 FRNRAP. This CDR3 is 17 amino acids long. V was trimmed by 3 bases and J by 4 bases, leaving 16 bases between them. DNA for the CDR3: TGTGCTAGTGGTTTTTCCGGGGTATTGCGAGGGGCCAACGTCCTGACTTTC. It is translated as CASGFSGVLRGANVLTF. Together with reference TRBV12-5 and TRBJ2-6, the CDR3 gives the full variable domain: DARVTQTPRHKVTEMGQEVTMRCQPILGHNTVFWYRQTMMQGLELLAYFRNRAPLDDSGMPKDRFSAEMPDATLATLKIQPSEPRDSAVYFCASGFSGVLRGANVLTFGAGSRLTVL.

This clonotype was counted ten times or more. The rearrangement links TRBV28 to TRBJ2-1, with D perhaps matching TRBD2 (5 bases). The CDR3 spans 14 residues. Trimming pared 8 bases from V and 5 bases from J, leaving 16 bases between. Germline V lookup: CDR1 MDHEN, CDR2 SYDVKM. CDR3 sequence reads: CASFTTHGNNEQFF. In nucleotides, the CDR3 is TGTGCCAGCTTTACAACCCACGGGAACAATGAGCAGTTCTTC.

This clonotype was observed many times. The chain joins TRBV10-3 to TRBJ2-7; D call uncertain. This CDR3 region has 15 residues. Germline V CDR1 and CDR2: ENHRY, SYGVKD. V was cut by 2 bases and J by 3 bases, with 14 bases left in between. This CDR3 reads CAISEEVATYYEQYF. CDR3 nucleotides: TGTGCCATCAGTGAGGAGGTAGCTACCTACTACGAGCAGTACTTC.

This clonotype was seen more than once but under ten times. The chain uses TRBV12-3 or TRBV12-4 and TRBJ1-1, with D unclear. V was trimmed by 1 base and J by 8 bases, leaving 5 bases between them. The CDR3 is 11 amino acids. This CDR3 is CASSLGVEAFF. CDR3 nucleotides: TGTGCCAGCAGTTTAGGAGTGGAAGCTTTCTTT.

At least ten counts were recorded for this clonotype. The genes are TRBV20-1 and TRBJ2-1, with TRBD1 matching 8 bases. This CDR3 is 15 amino acids long. Germline CDR1 and CDR2: DFQATT and SNEGSKA (reference sequence). Germline trimming cut 3 bases from V and 5 bases from J; bases unmatched to any gene: 9. The CDR3 coding sequence is TGCAGTGCTAGCCCCCGGGACAGGATAAACAATGAGCAGTTCTTC. Translated: CSASPRDRINNEQFF.

The sample holds many counts of this clonotype. This chain uses TRBV24-1 with TRBJ2-1, with a tentative D call TRBD2 (5 bases). The CDR3 has 13 residues. Trimming cost V 7 bases and J 8 bases, with 14 bases left between them. The germline gives CDR1 KGHDR, CDR2 SFDVKD. For the CDR3, the DNA is TGTGCCACCAGCGAATGGGGAGTGGATGAGCAGTTCTTC. This translates into CATSEWGVDEQFF.

The chain links TRBV14 to TRBJ1-1, with 9 bases lining up with TRBD1. The CDR3 is 17 amino acids. J was trimmed by 3 bases and V by 2 bases; bases with no gene match: 10. In germline, CDR1 is SGHDN, CDR2 FVKESK. CDR3 DNA: TGTGCCAGCAGCCAAAACCACAGGGGGCTAGGGGACACTGAAGCTTTCTTT. Translated, it gives CASSQNHRGLGDTEAFF.

This clonotype was counted at least ten times. This rearrangement joins TRBV9 to TRBJ2-1; TRBD2 matches at 8 bases. This CDR3 comprises 16 residues. V was pared by 0 bases and J by 4 bases, with 6 bases of the junction left unmatched. Germline lookup yields CDR1 SGDLS and CDR2 YYNGEE. In DNA form, the CDR3 reads TGTGCCAGCAGCGTAGGGTACGGGAGGGGGTACAATGAGCAGTTCTTC. It codes for CASSVGYGRGYNEQFF.

This clonotype has a handful of counts. CDR3 region: CARGEDTQYF. The CDR3 region has the DNA TGTGCCAGGGGGGAAGATACGCAGTATTTT. V gene TRBV2 combines with J gene TRBJ2-3; D possibly uses TRBD1 or TRBD2 (5 bases each). This CDR3 is 10 amino acids long. Trimming removed 9 bases from V and 5 bases from J, with 6 bases in between. The V gene's germline CDR1 is SNHLY and CDR2 FYNNEI.

The chain employs TRBV11-1 and TRBJ2-7, with TRBD2 matching 13 bases. V was clipped by 5 bases and J by 7 bases; unmatched bases: 2. The CDR3 is 13 amino acids. The V gene's germline CDR1 is SGHAT and CDR2 FQDESV (reference sequence). This chain's CDR3 is CASSLGLAGEQYF. For the CDR3, the DNA is TGTGCCAGCAGCCTGGGACTAGCGGGGGAGCAGTACTTC.

There are a few counts of this clonotype. J is TRBJ2-1 and V is TRBV12-3 or TRBV12-4; 11 bases line up with TRBD2. This CDR3 spans 15 amino acids. V trimming: 6 bases; J trimming: 8 bases; junction bases outside the gene matches: 9. CDR3 DNA sequence: TGTGCCAGCAGCCTACTAGCGGGAGAGCTATATGAGCAGTTCTTC. Translated, it gives CASSLLAGELYEQFF.

J is TRBJ2-4 and V is TRBV28, with D perhaps TRBD1 or TRBD2 (5 bases each). The CDR3 loop spans 17 amino acids. Germline CDR1 reads MDHEN; CDR2 reads SYDVKM. V was shortened by 7 bases and J by 3 bases, with 22 bases between the two germline ends. The DNA of the CDR3 is TGTGCCAGCATACCTAGAGTAATTAGAGGGGTCAAAAACATTCAGTACTTC. As protein: CASIPRVIRGVKNIQYF.

The V gene is TRBV5-1, the J gene TRBJ2-2; maybe TRBD1 (5 bases). There are 14 residues in the CDR3. Trimming shortened V by 4 bases and J by 5 bases, and 12 bases separated the two germline ends. The germline CDR1 and CDR2 sequences are SGHRS and YFSETQ. In nucleotides, the CDR3 is TGCGCCAGCAGCCAAGGACACCGAACCGGGGAGCTGTTTTTT. Its translation is CASSQGHRTGELFF. The entire variable domain, with the rest obtained from reference TRBV5-1 and TRBJ2-2, is as follows: KAGVTQTPRYLIKTRGQQVTLSCSPISGHRSVSWYQQTPGQGLQFLFEYFSETQRNKGNFPGRFSGRQFSNSRSEMNVSTLELGDSALYLCASSQGHRTGELFFGEGSRLTVL.

This clonotype was observed many times. CDR3 sequence reads: CSARQGYNQPQHF. CDR3 DNA sequence: TGCAGTGCTAGACAGGGTTATAATCAGCCCCAGCATTTT. V and J are TRBV20-1 and TRBJ1-5, with a weak D call TRBD1 (5 bases). The V gene's germline CDR1 is DFQATT and CDR2 SNEGSKA (reference sequence). The CDR3 contains 13 residues. V was pared by 2 bases and J by 4 bases, with 9 bases between.

This clonotype occurred a few times. The V call is TRBV5-1, the J call TRBJ1-1; 7 nucleotides agree with TRBD1. This CDR3 has 14 residues. Germline trimming cut 1 base from V and 4 bases from J; bases unmatched to any gene: 4. Germline lookup yields CDR1 SGHRS and CDR2 YFSETQ. In DNA, the CDR3 is TGCGCCAGCAGCTTGACAGGGGTGCGCACTGAAGCTTTCTTT. Protein: CASSLTGVRTEAFF.

Ten or more counts support this clonotype. The chain uses TRBV6-2 or TRBV6-3 and TRBJ1-4; D is unresolved. CDR3 length: 14 amino acids. V was trimmed by 2 bases and J by 0 bases, leaving 4 bases between them. The V gene's germline CDR1 is MNHEY and CDR2 SVGEGT. The CDR3 nucleotides read TGTGCCAGCAGTTACGTCTCAACTAATGAAAAACTGTTTTTT. Protein: CASSYVSTNEKLFF.

This clonotype was detected only a few times. This CDR3 is CASSLGQGIPFF. The DNA for the CDR3 is TGTGCCAGCAGCTTGGGGCAGGGTATACCTTTCTTT. The gene calls are TRBV5-4 and TRBJ1-1; TRBD1 might be the D (5 bases). This CDR3 has 12 residues. Germline loops: CDR1 SGHNT, CDR2 YYREEE (reference sequence). The V gene lost 0 bases and the J gene lost 12 bases, with 12 bases spanning the gap.

The table lists this clonotype with many counts. V and J are TRBV27 and TRBJ2-3; no firm D call. CDR3 size: 14 residues. CDR1 is MNHEY, CDR2 SMNVEV, per germline (reference sequence). V was clipped by 0 bases and J by 3 bases, with 7 bases between them. CDR3 residues: CASSLSMGTDTQYF. CDR3 DNA sequence: TGTGCCAGCAGTTTATCGATGGGAACAGATACGCAGTATTTT.

On this clonotype: A junction end diverges from the germline sequence, so it may reflect a read error. V usage is TRBV20-1 and J usage is TRBJ1-1; possibly TRBD1 for D (6 bases). The CDR3 spans 10 residues. CDR1 is DFQATT and CDR2 is SNEGSKA in the germline V gene (reference sequence). CDR3 sequence reads: CSASRRGRIF. Written as DNA, the CDR3 is TGCAGTGCTAGCCGGCGGGGGCGAATTTTT.

The CDR3 region has the DNA TGTGCCACCAGCAGAACAGGAGTGTTAGACATTCAGTACTTC. Translating gives CATSRTGVLDIQYF. The chain is built from TRBV15 and TRBJ2-4, with D possibly matching TRBD1 (5 bases). This CDR3 is built from 14 residues. Germline V CDR1 and CDR2: LNHNV, YYDKDF (reference sequence). Trimming pared 2 bases from V and 8 bases from J, leaving 13 bases between.

The chain joins TRBV29-1 to TRBJ2-2; TRBD2 agrees at 10 bases. V gave up 6 bases and J gave up 2 bases; unmatched junction bases: 9. Germline V lookup: CDR1 SQVTM, CDR2 ANQGSEA. The CDR3 spans 16 residues. As DNA, the CDR3 is TGCAGCGTCTCCCCAGCGGGAGGGCCCAACACCGGGGAGCTGTTTTTT. Translating it yields CSVSPAGGPNTGELFF.

This clonotype was found many times. The chain carries TRBV27 and TRBJ1-5; a possible D gene is TRBD1 (5 bases). This CDR3 is built from 13 residues. Deletions cut 3 bases from V and 7 bases from J, with 10 bases between. The germline CDR1 and CDR2 sequences are MNHEY and SMNVEV (reference sequence). This CDR3 is CASSLQGVQPQHF. CDR3 DNA sequence: TGTGCCAGCAGTTTGCAGGGAGTCCAGCCCCAGCATTTT.

This clonotype occurred a few times. The rearrangement joins TRBV4-3 to TRBJ2-2; D is unclear. Trimming stripped 1 base from V and 4 bases from J, with 4 bases between. Germline V gives CDR1 LGHNA, CDR2 YSLEER. The CDR3 length is 13 residues. The CDR3 nucleotides read TGCGCCAGCAGCCAAGCCCTCACCGGGGAGCTGTTTTTT. It specifies CASSQALTGELFF.